This T cell receptor (beta chain) was identified in a study of shared clonotypes between healthy human individuals (dated by TCRdb to the early 2020s). Background on the whole study: The cohort included a few men and a couple of women between 18 and 49 years of age. For each donor, CD4 naive and CD4 memory were each given three plates, CD8 naive was given two plates, and CD8 memory was given one plate. To estimate repertoire size and how much clonotype sharing occurs between individuals, the study deeply sequenced the blood TCR repertoires of a handful of healthy adults. Libraries were prepared and TCR repertoires were sequenced by different laboratories using diverse techniques, in order to increase sequencing depth and limit assay-specific biases. Leukapheresis yielded between about 0.8 and 9.5 billion PBMCs per donor. The research as a whole found: About 5% of naive CD4, 3% to 4% of naive CD8, approximately 2% of memory CD4, and around 0.42% of memory CD8 clonotypes were shared across several donors. The genetic and exposure-history diversity represented was limited by the small number of donors. Sampling was restricted to blood, and TCR repertoires in tissue are likely to differ from TCR repertoires in blood. Rarefaction of sorted-subset datasets indicated incomplete sequencing despite the large sequencing depth. Clonotypes shared by all four sorted-subset donors showed higher generation probabilities than non-shared clonotypes. Pairwise subsampling indicated that sequencing depth was expected to affect the degree of clonotype sharing among donors. Naive subsets generally had larger estimated clonotype richness than memory subsets did.

CD8 naive samples were obtained by positive selection for CCR7 among CD45RO-negative cells, yielding a CD45RA+CCR7+ population from which TemRA cells were excluded. The donors were healthy, HIV-negative adults who had no recently reported acute infections or vaccinations. Every donor was a Caucasian adult living in Nashville, Tennessee, USA. Blood was collected by leukapheresis, and PBMCs were isolated by Ficoll-Histopaque density gradient centrifugation and then cryopreserved in liquid nitrogen vapor phase. Analytical flow cytometry was used to check the purity and quantity of each magnetically sorted T cell population. Genomic DNA was isolated from each sorted fraction and quantified by UV absorbance on a Nanodrop 2000c. Spanning cysteine to phenylalanine, the CDR3 consists of 14 amino acids. The CDR3 DNA has 42 bases and is translated from base 1. V and J lose 6 bases and 6 bases, and a span of 17 bases separates them. From the germline V gene (reference sequence), CDR1 is MNHEY and CDR2 is SMNVEV.

Using the deep immunoSEQ assay, TCR CDR3 regions were amplified from genomic DNA by multiplex PCR. For each cell subset, the extracted genomic DNA was distributed evenly across all wells of several immunoSEQ 96-well plates, and each plate served as one replicate. Each replicate PCR for sorted subsets received 200 ng genomic DNA, equal to about 30,000 T cell genomes. Purified libraries were quantified with a Qubit 3.0 fluorometer, sized on a Bioanalyzer 2100, and re-quantified with the KAPA Library Quantification kit. Every immunoSEQ 96-well plate was sequenced on a separate single-read 150-cycle Illumina NextSeq 550 flow cell. Per the original workflow: Because the immunoSEQ output held only junctional sequences and lacked quality scores, the filtering could not match the filtering applied to full-length reads. To assign V/J genes and CDR3, sequences were annotated using PyIR, a Python wrapper for IgBLAST v1.9, with IMGT germline references. Reads with weak V/J assignments (E-value above 1e-6), missing CDR3, stop codons, out-of-frame junctions, or ambiguous translated residues were removed. V3J clonotypes were defined as sequences sharing an identical inferred V gene, J gene, and CDR3 amino acid sequence. The percentage overlap between two repertoires was calculated by dividing the number of shared unique clonotypes by the size of the smaller repertoire. Repertoire richness was assessed with RTK rarefaction, the Chao1 estimator, and Recon v2.1 estimates of unobserved clonotypes. Generation probabilities were computed with OLGA for all TCRbeta clonotypes obtained by the gDNA method from four donors. The clones in this table, taken by TCRdb from immuneACCESS, are in-frame only. Not every clone is retained; where verified, under half of the shortfall comes from an unresolved V gene, and the cause of the rest is unknown. The D gene and trimming were derived from the DNA, and the V and J assignments and clone size from that table. A total of 450,000 to 700,000 clones appear in this sample, less than 97% of them only once. The ten top clones hold over 0.09% of the sample.

Notes on this clone: Its antigen remains unidentified. Base qualities were left out, and no much larger clone turns up one base away.

The receptor was derived from a woman in her twenties or thirties in good health. Here the chain combines TRBV27 and TRBJ2-5, and the D gene may be TRBD2, 5 bases matching. Specimen: naive CD8+ T cells sorted from blood. The sample's cell subset or site label, in plain terms: CD45RA+CCR7+. The DNA sequence is TGTGCCAGCAGCCCCATCGGACTCGCCAAGACCCAGTACTTC. Its protein is CASSPIGLAKTQYF.